The 6 T cell receptor beta chains presented below share a single source sample, sequenced in a study of glioma-infiltrating T cells. The iRepertoire nested amplicon-rescue multiplex PCR amplified TCR alpha and beta CDR3s from RNA. TCRdb re-analysed the multiplex PCR reads in MiXCR, keeping a single row per CDR3 protein. The sample carries 12,000 or so distinct CDR3 sequences, 26% recorded once. The sequenced material came from glioma tissue, nonneoplastic brain tissue, or PBMCs (not recorded which). Receptors were obtained from a human donor with low-grade glioma or glioblastoma, undergoing nonglioma brain surgery, or in good health (not recorded which).

This clonotype was observed many times. The chain carries TRBV20-1 and TRBJ2-1; D is perhaps TRBD2 (6 bases). Germline V gene data show CDR1 as DFQATT and CDR2 as SNEGSKA (reference sequence). The germline V and J ends were trimmed by 6 bases and 4 bases, with 19 bases remaining between them. This CDR3 has 15 amino acids. CDR3 coding DNA: TGCAGTGCCTACCCCCCGGGACTCTCATACAATGAGCAGTTCTTC. This gives the protein CSAYPPGLSYNEQFF.

J is TRBJ1-6 and V is TRBV11-2; D gene uncertain. The germline V and J ends were trimmed by 5 bases and 7 bases, with 12 bases remaining between them. Germline V gene lookup returns CDR1 SGHAT and CDR2 FQNNGV. CDR3 length: 14 amino acids. CDR3 sequence (DNA): TGTGCCAGCAGCCGAGACGCGAGAAATTCACCCCTCCACTTT. Translation: CASSRDARNSPLHF.

This clonotype was found many times. This chain joins TRBV24-1 and TRBJ2-3; TRBD1 matches at 9 bases. Germline CDR1 is KGHDR and CDR2 is SFDVKD. Trimming took 5 bases from V and 3 from J; bases not matched to a gene: 5. This CDR3 spans 15 amino acids. The CDR3: CATSVGTGRTDTQYF. DNA of the CDR3: TGTGCCACCAGTGTGGGGACAGGGAGGACAGATACGCAGTATTTT.

The chain combines TRBV20-1 with TRBJ2-5, with D perhaps being TRBD1 or TRBD2 (5 bases each). CDR3 size: 12 residues. Germline V CDR1 and CDR2: DFQATT, SNEGSKA (reference sequence). The CDR3 nucleotides read TGCAGCGTTCGAGGGGTTCAAGAGACCCAGTACTTC. As protein: CSVRGVQETQYF.

This clonotype is categorized as medium-sized (0.01 to 0.1%). The rearrangement uses TRBV27 and TRBJ1-4; D is unclear. CDR3 size: 15 residues. V lost 4 bases, J lost 2 bases, and 11 bases lay in between. In germline, CDR1 is MNHEY, CDR2 SMNVEV (reference sequence). This CDR3 is CASSSLWPTNEKLFF. The CDR3 DNA follows: TGTGCCAGCAGTTCCTTATGGCCCACTAATGAAAAACTGTTTTTT.

This clonotype showed up just a few times. The chain uses TRBV6-1 and TRBJ1-6; the D is unclear. Trimming pared 6 bases from V and 17 bases from J, leaving 14 bases between. This CDR3 is 11 amino acids long. Germline CDR1 reads MNHNS; CDR2 reads SASEGT. The CDR3 protein is CASRGPTSIHF. The CDR3 DNA sequence: TGTGCCAGCAGAGGACCTACATCAATCCACTTT.